The next 13 T cell receptor beta chains were all read from a single sample in a study of immune characteristics of hereditary and idiopathic chronic pancreatitis. Chronic pancreatitis tissue was collected during total pancreatectomy with islet autotransplantation. Some clones are missing from TCRdb's copy, which holds only in-frame ones; the method was immunoSEQ multiplex PCR. The table includes approximately 9,800 clones, roughly three quarters detected once. The sequencing input was pancreas tissue with idiopathic chronic pancreatitis. Receptors were obtained from a human donor with chronic pancreatitis.

The rearrangement joins TRBV6-6 to TRBJ1-4; 8 bases match TRBD1. Per germline, CDR1 MNHNY and CDR2 SVGAGI (reference sequence). V lost 2 bases to trimming and J lost 7 bases; unmatched junction nucleotides: 3. The CDR3 consists of 14 residues. CDR3 sequence (DNA): TGTGCCAGCAGTTACGGAGGGACAGGTGAAAAACTGTTTTTT. Its translation is CASSYGGTGEKLFF.

The chain is built from TRBV19 and TRBJ1-2, with TRBD1 matching 9 bases. CDR1 and CDR2 from the germline V gene are LNHDA and SQIVND (reference sequence). Trimming at V came to 7 bases and at J to 10 bases, leaving 16 bases not matched to a gene. The CDR3 spans 15 residues. DNA for the CDR3: TGTGCCAGTACCGTAATTTTCCGGGACAGGGAGGACTACACCTTC. Its protein is CASTVIFRDREDYTF.

The V call is TRBV19, the J call TRBJ1-5; D possibly corresponds to TRBD1 (6 bases). The V end was cut by 7 bases, the J end by 1 base, with 8 bases between. Looked up from germline, CDR1 is LNHDA and CDR2 is SQIVND (reference sequence). The CDR3 extends over 13 amino acids. The CDR3 sequence: CASTTGSNQPQHF. The CDR3 nucleotides are TGTGCCAGTACTACAGGGAGCAATCAGCCCCAGCATTTT.

The J gene is TRBJ2-2, the V gene TRBV3-1 (or the pseudogene TRBV3-2), with TRBD1 as a possible D gene (6 bases). The CDR3 consists of 14 residues. V was trimmed by 3 bases and J by 5 bases, leaving 10 bases between them. Germline V gene data show CDR1 as LGHDT and CDR2 as YNNKEL (reference sequence). The CDR3 nucleotides are TGTGCCAGCAGCCAGGGACATTCGACCGGGGAGCTGTTTTTT. This sequence encodes CASSQGHSTGELFF.

The chain recombines TRBV7-8 with TRBJ2-2, with 7 bases aligning to TRBD2. The CDR3 covers 15 residues. V was pared by 3 bases and J by 5 bases, with 6 bases of the junction left unmatched. Per germline, CDR1 SGHVS and CDR2 FQNEAQ. Here the CDR3 reads CASSFLGEGTGELFF. The CDR3 nucleotides read TGTGCCAGCAGCTTTCTGGGGGAGGGTACCGGGGAGCTGTTTTTT.

V is TRBV10-3 and J is TRBJ2-7; tentatively, D is TRBD1 or TRBD2 (5 bases each). CDR3 size: 13 residues. In germline, CDR1 is ENHRY, CDR2 SYGVKD. V was cut by 5 bases and J by 6 bases, with 14 bases left in between. The CDR3 reads CAISPPSGTEQYF. The CDR3 nucleotides are TGTGCCATCAGTCCACCTTCAGGGACCGAGCAGTACTTC.

The V gene is TRBV5-8, the J gene TRBJ1-5; tentative D call: TRBD1 (5 bases). Germline V gene lookup returns CDR1 SGHTS and CDR2 YDEGEE. This CDR3 has 15 amino acids. V was clipped by 4 bases and J by 1 base, with 12 bases between them. The CDR3 region is CASSGGVSSNQPQHF. The CDR3 bases are TGTGCCAGCAGCGGGGGGGTTTCGAGCAATCAGCCCCAGCATTTT.

Only one count was recorded for this clone. The rearrangement uses TRBV7-9 and TRBJ1-1, with D perhaps matching TRBD1 (6 bases). Germline V gene lookup returns CDR1 SEHNR and CDR2 FQNEAQ (reference sequence). The CDR3 contains 15 residues. The V end was cut by 5 bases, the J end by 3 bases, with 16 bases between. The CDR3 reads CASSQRRRGDTEAFF. For the CDR3, the DNA is TGTGCCAGCAGCCAGAGAAGAAGGGGGGACACTGAAGCTTTCTTT.

V gene TRBV7-9 combines with J gene TRBJ1-2; D call uncertain. The V gene lost 1 base and the J gene lost 8 bases, with 14 bases spanning the gap. This CDR3 has 14 residues. Germline CDR1 and CDR2: SEHNR and FQNEAQ (reference sequence). CDR3 loop: CASSLDRQLKGYTF. The CDR3 DNA sequence: TGTGCCAGCAGCTTAGATCGCCAGCTTAAGGGCTACACCTTC.

V usage is TRBV19 and J usage is TRBJ1-2; the D gene is possibly TRBD1 (6 bases). The V gene's germline CDR1 is LNHDA and CDR2 SQIVND (reference sequence). Trimming shortened V by 2 bases and J by 5 bases, and 15 bases separated the two germline ends. The CDR3 has 15 residues. The CDR3 DNA reads as TGTGCCAGTAGTATAACGGGGGGCAGGTCATATGGCTACACCTTC. It yields the protein CASSITGGRSYGYTF.

V gene TRBV15 combines with J gene TRBJ1-4; D is ambiguous. The germline V and J ends were trimmed by 0 bases and 8 bases, with 13 bases remaining between them. This CDR3 has 15 amino acids. The germline V gene has CDR1 LNHNV and CDR2 YYDKDF (reference sequence). CDR3 sequence: CATSRDGRGGEKLFF. CDR3 sequence (DNA): TGTGCCACCAGCAGAGATGGGCGGGGAGGCGAAAAACTGTTTTTT.

The chain couples TRBV9 to TRBJ2-1; D possibly corresponds to TRBD2 (6 bases). The CDR3 has 17 residues. Deletions cut 4 bases from V and 5 bases from J, with 22 bases between. Germline V CDR1 and CDR2: SGDLS, YYNGEE. The CDR3 sequence is CASSSGTLARLDNEQFF. Here the CDR3 DNA reads TGTGCCAGCAGCTCTGGTACCCTAGCGCGACTTGACAATGAGCAGTTCTTC.

This clone was counted once. The chain employs TRBV19 and TRBJ1-1, with a possible D match to TRBD1 (6 bases). Per germline, CDR1 LNHDA and CDR2 SQIVND (reference sequence). There are 13 residues in the CDR3. The ends were cut back, 3 bases at V and 3 bases at J, with 8 bases in the middle. The CDR3 DNA reads as TGTGCCAGTAGTATCCCAGGGGACACTGAAGCTTTCTTT. The encoded protein is CASSIPGDTEAFF.